The rows below give T cell receptor beta chains drawn from one sample of a study of PD-L1 blockade in urothelial cancer. The protocol was immunoSEQ multiplex PCR, while the TCRdb copy is restricted to in-frame clones and leaves out a portion. The sample holds around 110,000 clones, around 89% seen once. The input for sequencing was PBMCs, taken around atezolizumab (anti-PD-L1) treatment. These receptors were collected from a man between 60 and 70 years old with urothelial cancer. Both conserved end residues are part of each CDR3. Each record gives: D gene, V gene, clone size, J gene, CDR3 DNA, CDR3 protein. D genes are given only for firm matches. A row's size may be missing; if present it is once, few, many or a size class.

NA	TRBV29-1	NA	TRBJ2-7	TGCAGCGTTGATGGCCCCGAAACCTACGAGCAGTACTTC	CSVDGPETYEQYF
NA	TRBV18	NA	TRBJ1-5	TGTGCCAGCTCACCAAAGGGGAATCAAGGCAATCAGCCCCAGCATTTT	CASSPKGNQGNQPQHF
TRBD2	TRBV7-9	NA	TRBJ2-3	TGTGCCAGCAGCTTAACTAGCGGGAGGGCCTTTGGTGGGACAGATACGCAGTATTTT	CASSLTSGRAFGGTDTQYF
NA	TRBV7-8	NA	TRBJ1-2	TGTGCCAGCAGCTTACGGGGAATGAACTATGGCTACACCTTC	CASSLRGMNYGYTF
TRBD2	TRBV4-2	once	TRBJ2-5	TGTGCCAGCAGCCAAGATGGTAGCGGGAGGGGAGAGACCCAGTACTTC	CASSQDGSGRGETQYF
NA	TRBV5-1	NA	TRBJ1-2	TGCGCCAGCAGCTTGGATCGGGGTTTTGGCTACACCTTC	CASSLDRGFGYTF
NA	TRBV27	NA	TRBJ2-2	TGTGCCAGCACTCGACTCCCCGGGGAGCTGTTTTTT	CASTRLPGELFF
NA	TRBV7-9	NA	TRBJ1-2	TGTGCCAGCAGCTTAGGGGGAGACGGCTACACCTTC	CASSLGGDGYTF
TRBD1	TRBV29-1	NA	TRBJ2-5	TGCAGCGCAGGACAGGGGGAAGAGACCCAGTACTTC	CSAGQGEETQYF
TRBD2	TRBV27	few	TRBJ2-5	TGTGCCAGCAGTTTAAACGGAGCGGGAGGGCAAGAGACCCAGTACTTC	CASSLNGAGGQETQYF
NA	TRBV4-3	NA	TRBJ2-5	TGCGCCAGCAGCCAGACAGTTGGGGAGACCCAGTACTTC	CASSQTVGETQYF
TRBD1	TRBV18	NA	TRBJ1-5	TGTGCCAGCTCACCAACCGGAGACAGGGAAAAGCCCCAGCATTTT	CASSPTGDREKPQHF
NA	TRBV6-1	NA	TRBJ1-1	TGTGCCAGCATTAGACAGATCATGAACACTGAAGCTTTCTTT	CASIRQIMNTEAFF
NA	TRBV7-3	once	TRBJ2-1	TGTGCCAGCAGCTCCGCTTCGAACAGGGTTCAGTTCTTC	CASSSASNRVQFF
NA	TRBV4-1	NA	TRBJ1-2	TGCGCCAGCAGCCCCGAGACAGTTTCCCCGGGCTACACCTTC	CASSPETVSPGYTF
TRBD1	TRBV6-1	NA	TRBJ1-2	TGTGCCAGCAGCCTAGCACCGACAGGGAACTATGGCTACACCTTC	CASSLAPTGNYGYTF
TRBD2	TRBV28	NA	TRBJ2-7	TGTGCCAGCAGGCGGGAGGGTTTACCAAACTCCTACGAGCAGTACTTC	CASRREGLPNSYEQYF
NA	TRBV30	once	TRBJ1-2	TGTGCCTGGAGTGTAATGGGCGGGGGCTATGGCTACACCTTC	CAWSVMGGGYGYTF
TRBD2	TRBV10-1	NA	TRBJ2-7	TGCGCCAGCAGCCTCCCGGGACTAGCGGCTCTCCCCCCATACGAGCAGTACTTC	CASSLPGLAALPPYEQYF
NA	TRBV27	once	TRBJ1-1	TGTGCCAGCAGTTTAGTTAGGACAGACTGGGGCACTGAAGCTTTCTTT	CASSLVRTDWGTEAFF
NA	TRBV11-2	NA	TRBJ2-3	TGTGCCAGCAGCGCCTACAGGTATACGCAGTATTTT	CASSAYRYTQYF
NA	TRBV21-1	NA	TRBJ2-7	TGTGCCAGCACAAGCCCCCTAGCGGGGGGCAGCTACGAGCAGTACTTC	CASTSPLAGGSYEQYF
NA	TRBV9	few	TRBJ2-1	TGTGCCAGCAGCGTAGGTGCGGAGCAGTTCTTC	CASSVGAEQFF
TRBD2	TRBV28	NA	TRBJ2-7	TGTGCCAGCAGCTTCAGCGGGGGTTCATCCGAGCAGTACTTC	CASSFSGGSSEQYF
NA	TRBV6-6	NA	TRBJ2-2	TGTGCCAGCAGTCCCCTCCGGGAGCTGTTTTTT	CASSPLRELFF
NA	TRBV9	NA	TRBJ2-1	TGTGCCAGCAGCGTATCACGGGGGTACCATTATGAGCAGTTCTTC	CASSVSRGYHYEQFF
TRBD1	TRBV5-1	NA	TRBJ2-4	TGCGCCAGCAGCCCAACTTGGACAGGGATGGACATTCAGTACTTC	CASSPTWTGMDIQYF
NA	TRBV2	NA	TRBJ2-4	TGTGCCAGCACCTTAACAGGGATCCTAGCCAAAAACATTCAGTACTTC	CASTLTGILAKNIQYF
NA	TRBV25-1	NA	TRBJ1-1	TGTGCCAGCAGTGGGATCGGGGAGGTCGCTGAAGCTTTCTTT	CASSGIGEVAEAFF
NA	TRBV4-3	NA	TRBJ1-1	TGCGCCAGCAGCCAAGTGCAGGGGAAAAATGAAGCTTTCTTT	CASSQVQGKNEAFF
NA	TRBV19	NA	TRBJ1-2	TGTGCCAGTAGTGCCGATTCAGGGCGTATCTATGGCTACACCTTC	CASSADSGRIYGYTF
NA	TRBV10-1	NA	TRBJ1-6	TGCGCCCGAGAAGGGGGTTTCTATAATTCACCCCTCCACTTT	CAREGGFYNSPLHF
TRBD2	TRBV9	NA	TRBJ2-3	TGTGCCAGCAGCCCTAGCGGGGGGGTAACAGATACGCAGTATTTT	CASSPSGGVTDTQYF
NA	TRBV7-9	NA	TRBJ1-1	TGTGCCAGCAGCTCCATGACCCAGGTGGCTTTCTTT	CASSSMTQVAFF
TRBD1	TRBV6-1	NA	TRBJ1-1	TGTGCCAGCAGTGCTGGGACAGGGAAAGACACTGAAGCTTTCTTT	CASSAGTGKDTEAFF
NA	TRBV4-2	NA	TRBJ2-7	TGTGCCAGCAGCCAAGATCGGGAGAAACTGCAGTACTTC	CASSQDREKLQYF
NA	TRBV4-1	NA	TRBJ2-2	TGCGCCAGCAGCCAAACAGGGCCGGGCGGGGAGCTGTTTTTT	CASSQTGPGGELFF
NA	TRBV6-1	NA	TRBJ2-7	TGTGCCAGCAGTGAAGGGCCACAGTCCGAGCAGTACTTC	CASSEGPQSEQYF
NA	TRBV4-1	NA	TRBJ1-5	TGCGCCAGCAGCCAAAAACAGGGTTATAGCAATCAGCCCCAGCATTTT	CASSQKQGYSNQPQHF